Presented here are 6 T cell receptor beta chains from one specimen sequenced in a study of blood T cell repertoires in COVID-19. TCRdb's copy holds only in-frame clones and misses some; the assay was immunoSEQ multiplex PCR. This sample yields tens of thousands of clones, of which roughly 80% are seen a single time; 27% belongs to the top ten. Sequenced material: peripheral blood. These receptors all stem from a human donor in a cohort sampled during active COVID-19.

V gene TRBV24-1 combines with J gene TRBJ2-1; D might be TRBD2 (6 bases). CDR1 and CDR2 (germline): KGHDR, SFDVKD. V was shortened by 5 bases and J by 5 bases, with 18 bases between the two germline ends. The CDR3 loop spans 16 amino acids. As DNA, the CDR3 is TGTGCCACCAGTGGGGGTTGGGGGGATTATAACAATGAGCAGTTCTTC. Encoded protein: CATSGGWGDYNNEQFF.

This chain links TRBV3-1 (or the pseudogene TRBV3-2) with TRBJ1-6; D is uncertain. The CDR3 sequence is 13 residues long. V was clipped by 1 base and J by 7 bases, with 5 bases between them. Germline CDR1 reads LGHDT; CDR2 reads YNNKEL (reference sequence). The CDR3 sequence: CASSQVTNSPLHF. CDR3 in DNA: TGTGCCAGCAGCCAAGTAACAAATTCACCCCTCCACTTT.

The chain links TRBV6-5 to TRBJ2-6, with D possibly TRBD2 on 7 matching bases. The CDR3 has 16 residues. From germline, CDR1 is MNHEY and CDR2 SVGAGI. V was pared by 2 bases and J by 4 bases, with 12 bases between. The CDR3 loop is CASSYAGAWGANVLTF. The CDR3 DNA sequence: TGTGCCAGCAGTTACGCGGGGGCCTGGGGGGCCAACGTCCTGACTTTC.

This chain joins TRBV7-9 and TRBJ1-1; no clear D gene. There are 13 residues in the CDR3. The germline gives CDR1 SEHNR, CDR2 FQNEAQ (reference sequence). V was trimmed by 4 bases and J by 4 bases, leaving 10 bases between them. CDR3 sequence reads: CASSSGWGTEAFF. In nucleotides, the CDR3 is TGTGCCAGCAGCTCGGGGTGGGGCACTGAAGCTTTCTTT.

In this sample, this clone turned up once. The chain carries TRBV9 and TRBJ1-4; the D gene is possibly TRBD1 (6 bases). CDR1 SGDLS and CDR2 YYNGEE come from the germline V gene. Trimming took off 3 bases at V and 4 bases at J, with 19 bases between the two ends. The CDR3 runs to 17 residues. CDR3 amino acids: CASSASGGLSVNEKLFF. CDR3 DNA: TGTGCCAGCAGCGCGAGCGGGGGGCTCTCGGTTAATGAAAAACTGTTTTTT.

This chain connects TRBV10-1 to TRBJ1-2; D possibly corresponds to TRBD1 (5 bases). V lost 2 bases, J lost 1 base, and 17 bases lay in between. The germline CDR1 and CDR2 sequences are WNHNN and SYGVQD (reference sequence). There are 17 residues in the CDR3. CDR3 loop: CASSEPGGGAFNYGYTF. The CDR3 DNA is TGCGCCAGCAGTGAGCCCGGGGGGGGTGCCTTTAACTATGGCTACACCTTC.